The next 15 T cell receptor beta chains were all read from a single sample in a study of T-cell memory formation after mild COVID-19. One entry per CDR3 protein results from TCRdb running MiXCR on the 5' RACE reads. The sample records 350,000 to 400,000 distinct CDR3 sequences, approximately 15% being singletons. The sequencing input was PBMCs or a T cell subset sorted from them (not recorded which). The source of these receptors is a young man who had mild COVID-19 (a few samples of this study predate the infection). Cell type and time point are not known.

V and J are TRBV4-1 and TRBJ2-5; D is unclear. There are 13 residues in the CDR3. Germline CDR1 MGHRA, CDR2 YSYEKL. V lost 4 bases to trimming and J lost 5 bases, with 11 bases between them. Here the CDR3 DNA reads TGCGCCAGCAGCCCCAGAGGTTGGGAGACCCAGTACTTC. It specifies CASSPRGWETQYF.

The V call is TRBV4-3, the J call TRBJ2-5; D is unclear. The CDR3 spans 15 residues. In germline, CDR1 is LGHNA, CDR2 YSLEER. Trimming left V 3 bases short and J 5 bases short, with 16 bases between. CDR3 in amino acids: CASSHNSRRWETQYF. In DNA form, the CDR3 reads TGCGCCAGCAGCCATAACTCGCGACGGTGGGAGACCCAGTACTTC.

This clonotype was detected many times. This sequence joins TRBV5-1 and TRBJ2-1; a weak D match, TRBD2 (6 bases). The V end was cut by 0 bases, the J end by 5 bases, with 12 bases between. The germline V gene has CDR1 SGHRS and CDR2 YFSETQ. This CDR3 is built from 15 residues. CDR3 in amino acids: CASSLGGGFDNEQFF. The DNA of the CDR3 is TGCGCCAGCAGCTTGGGCGGAGGGTTCGACAATGAGCAGTTCTTC.

The J gene is TRBJ1-2, the V gene TRBV27, with 7 bases identical to TRBD1. The CDR3 covers 13 residues. Trimming took 4 bases from V and 8 from J; bases not matched to a gene: 7. Germline CDR1 MNHEY, CDR2 SMNVEV (reference sequence). The CDR3 here is CASSSGQLDGYTF. As DNA, the CDR3 is TGTGCCAGCAGTTCGGGACAGCTTGACGGCTACACCTTC.

The chain uses TRBV20-1 and TRBJ2-5; 11 bases map to TRBD2. Germline CDR1 is DFQATT and CDR2 is SNEGSKA (reference sequence). V was pared by 3 bases and J by 1 base, with 1 base of the junction left unmatched. CDR3 size: 14 residues. DNA for the CDR3: TGCAGTGCTAGTAGCGGGGGGGCCCAAGAGACCCAGTACTTC. Amino acid sequence: CSASSGGAQETQYF.

The V and J genes are TRBV12-3 or TRBV12-4 and TRBJ2-5, with D possibly TRBD1 on 5 matching bases. This CDR3 spans 15 amino acids. V was shortened by 1 base and J by 1 base, with 10 bases between the two germline ends. CDR3 DNA: TGTGCCAGCAGTTTAGGGTGGGGCCCCCAAGAGACCCAGTACTTC. Protein product: CASSLGWGPQETQYF.

The rearrangement links TRBV6-6 to TRBJ2-1; 9 bases agree with TRBD2. The CDR3 is 17 residues long. V was pared by 1 base and J by 8 bases, with 12 bases of the junction left unmatched. Looked up from germline, CDR1 is MNHNY and CDR2 is SVGAGI (reference sequence). The CDR3, as DNA: TGTGCCAGCAGTTACTATGGGAGTGGCGGGGGGGCAGATGAGCAGTTCTTC. Its translation: CASSYYGSGGGADEQFF.

This clonotype was observed a handful of times. J is TRBJ1-1 and V is TRBV7-2; TRBD1 aligns across 10 bases. After removal of 5 bases from V and 4 bases from J, the junction contained 4 bases not matched to a gene. The germline V gene has CDR1 SGHTA and CDR2 FQGNSA. The CDR3 sequence is 14 residues long. The CDR3 nucleotides read TGTGCCAGCAGCCGCGGGACAGGGGTCACTGAAGCTTTCTTT. It specifies CASSRGTGVTEAFF.

The CDR3 nucleotides are TGTGCCAGCAGCACCGGGACTTTCAATGAGCAGTTCTTC. Translation: CASSTGTFNEQFF. V and J are TRBV5-5 and TRBJ2-1; tentatively, D is TRBD2 (6 bases). Germline V CDR1 and CDR2: SGHKS, YYEKEE (reference sequence). This CDR3 is built from 13 residues. With 4 bases removed from V and 6 bases from J, the gap between germline ends came to 11 bases. The variable domain in full, with the rest retrieved from reference TRBV5-5 and TRBJ2-1, is DAGVTQSPTHLIKTRGQQVTLRCSPISGHKSVSWYQQVLGQGPQFIFQYYEKEERGRGNFPDRFSARQFPNYSSELNVNALLLGDSALYLCASSTGTFNEQFFGPGTRLTVL.

The CDR3 is CAISELLQTSGETQYF. CDR3 DNA: TGTGCCATCAGTGAGCTCCTACAGACTTCGGGGGAGACCCAGTACTTC. This chain uses TRBV10-3 with TRBJ2-5; D may be TRBD2 (5 bases). Trimming shortened V by 2 bases and J by 5 bases, and 18 bases separated the two germline ends. Germline V lookup: CDR1 ENHRY, CDR2 SYGVKD. The CDR3 sequence is 16 residues long.

This clonotype has just a few counts. The V call is TRBV6-5, the J call TRBJ1-2; maybe TRBD1 (6 bases). The CDR3 consists of 13 residues. The V gene lost 8 bases and the J gene lost 8 bases, with 18 bases spanning the gap. The germline V gene has CDR1 MNHEY and CDR2 SVGAGI. The CDR3 DNA sequence: TGTGCCAGCTGCGGCAGGGGTCTATGGGGCTACACCTTC. This gives the protein CASCGRGLWGYTF.

This clonotype was observed a few times. This rearrangement joins TRBV9 to TRBJ2-3; tentative D call: TRBD1 (6 bases). The V gene lost 4 bases and the J gene lost 2 bases, with 11 bases spanning the gap. The CDR3 is made up of 14 amino acids. Germline V gene data show CDR1 as SGDLS and CDR2 as YYNGEE. The CDR3 loop is CASSPHRATDTQYF. The CDR3 DNA sequence: TGTGCCAGCAGCCCCCACAGGGCCACAGATACGCAGTATTTT.

This clonotype came up a few times. The V call is TRBV12-5, the J call TRBJ2-7; D not resolved. Germline assignment: CDR1 LGHNT and CDR2 FRNRAP. V was pared by 6 bases and J by 6 bases, with 12 bases between. This CDR3 comprises 12 residues. The CDR3 DNA reads as TGTGCTAGTGGCCTAGGTTGGGGCGAGCAGTACTTC. Residues: CASGLGWGEQYF.

There are many counts of this clonotype. The chain joins TRBV20-1 to TRBJ2-1; tentatively, D is TRBD1 (7 bases). This CDR3 contains 16 residues. Germline V lookup: CDR1 DFQATT, CDR2 SNEGSKA (reference sequence). Trimming stripped 6 bases from V and 7 bases from J, with 25 bases between. The CDR3 DNA reads as TGCAGTGCCCTGTCGGCGGGACAGTATTTCAGTAATGAGCAGTTCTTC. Its protein product is CSALSAGQYFSNEQFF.

This clonotype has at least ten counts. V and J are TRBV12-3 or TRBV12-4 and TRBJ2-7; D gene unclear. Between the trimmed V and J ends, which lost 8 bases and 7 bases, there was a span of 18 bases. This CDR3 contains 13 residues. Here the CDR3 DNA reads TGTGCCAGCGGCCGTGGTGGTCCTGTGGAGCAGTACTTC. Translation gives CASGRGGPVEQYF.